Listed below are T cell receptor beta chains from one sample, sequenced in a study of T cell repertoires in cytomegalovirus infection. From the reads, TCRdb called clonotypes with MiXCR, one entry per CDR3 protein. This table holds fewer than 650,000 distinct CDR3 sequences, approximately 40% found once. These receptors' targets are unknown. Specimen: cultured PBMCs, collected from culture after CMV antigen stimulation. The source is a human donor in good health (CMV status not recorded). Some clones in this sample may be carry-over from other donors' samples. Both conserved end residues are part of each CDR3. Each record gives: clone size, D gene, V gene, J gene, CDR3 protein, CDR3 DNA. A D gene is named only where the DNA matches it firmly. Only part of the rows carry a size: once, few, many, or a class if the clone is expanded.

-	-	TRBV6-6	TRBJ2-2	CASRSAFTGELFF	TGTGCCAGCAGGTCGGCTTTCACCGGGGAGCTGTTTTTT
-	TRBD1	TRBV19	TRBJ1-1	CASTETGGEAFF	TGTGCCAGTACCGAGACAGGGGGTGAAGCTTTCTTT
-	-	TRBV5-1	TRBJ1-1	CASNPEWAGDTEAFF	TGCGCCAGCAACCCCGAATGGGCGGGGGACACTGAAGCTTTCTTT
-	-	TRBV11-2	TRBJ2-5	CASSPTSF	TGTGCCAGCAGCCCTACTAGCTTC
-	-	TRBV3-1	TRBJ1-5	CASSQGSPLGNQPQHF	TGTGCCAGCAGCCAAGGGTCTCCTCTAGGGAATCAGCCCCAGCATTTT
-	TRBD1	TRBV4-1	TRBJ2-7	CASSPRTGYYEQYF	TGCGCCAGCAGCCCTAGGACAGGCTACTACGAGCAGTACTTC
-	TRBD1	TRBV5-4	TRBJ2-1	CASSRDSPGEQFF	TGTGCCAGCAGCAGGGACAGTCCGGGTGAGCAGTTCTTC
few	-	TRBV7-2	TRBJ2-7	CASSSNPGREQYF	TGTGCCAGCAGCTCCAACCCGGGACGTGAGCAGTACTTC
-	TRBD2	TRBV7-8	TRBJ2-6	CASSSGLAGAYSGANVLTF	TGTGCCAGCAGCTCCGGACTAGCGGGGGCTTACTCTGGGGCCAACGTCCTGACTTTC
-	TRBD2	TRBV10-3	TRBJ2-7	CAIGWTSGGPTYEQYF	TGTGCCATCGGCTGGACTAGCGGGGGACCTACCTACGAGCAGTACTTC
-	-	TRBV7-9	TRBJ2-7	CASSLGPTDYEQYF	TGTGCCAGCAGCTTAGGTCCTACGGACTACGAGCAGTACTTC
-	TRBD1	TRBV7-2	TRBJ1-2	CASSQGAQNYGYTF	TGTGCCAGCAGTCAGGGGGCGCAGAACTATGGCTACACCTTC
-	TRBD1	TRBV7-6	TRBJ1-6	CASSLGAGGDSPLHF	TGTGCCAGCAGCTTAGGGGCAGGGGGCGACTCACCCCTCCACTTT
-	-	TRBV15	TRBJ2-5	CATSRATGAQETQYF	TGTGCCACCAGCAGAGCGACAGGAGCTCAAGAGACCCAGTACTTC
few	-	TRBV7-8	TRBJ2-7	CASSLGTIEYYEQYF	TGTGCCAGCAGCTTAGGTACTATAGAATACTACGAGCAGTACTTC
few	TRBD1	TRBV12-3/TRBV12-4	TRBJ1-1	CASRLAGTGDTEAFF	TGTGCCAGCAGATTGGCCGGGACAGGGGACACTGAAGCTTTCTTT
-	TRBD1	TRBV6-6	TRBJ2-7	CASSYPGQGAHEQYF	TGTGCCAGCAGTTACCCTGGACAGGGGGCCCACGAGCAGTACTTC
-	TRBD1	TRBV7-9	TRBJ1-5	CASSFDRGPQHF	TGTGCCAGCAGCTTCGACAGGGGTCCCCAGCATTTT
few	-	TRBV7-2	TRBJ2-7	CASSLGGAALSYEQYF	TGTGCCAGCAGCTTAGGCGGAGCGGCCCTCTCCTACGAGCAGTACTTC
-	-	TRBV7-6	TRBJ2-5	CASSLLARGNQETQYF	TGTGCCAGCAGCTTATTGGCACGGGGGAACCAAGAGACCCAGTACTTC
-	-	TRBV27	TRBJ1-2	CASSLSPGPNYGYTF	TGTGCCAGCAGTCTCTCTCCGGGTCCTAACTATGGCTACACCTTC
few	TRBD1	TRBV12-3/TRBV12-4	TRBJ2-7	CASSFQDRVDEQYF	TGTGCCAGCAGTTTTCAGGACAGGGTGGACGAGCAGTACTTC
-	TRBD1	TRBV5-1	TRBJ2-7	CASTHLPGQVTYEQYF	TGCGCCAGCACCCATTTACCGGGACAGGTCACCTACGAGCAGTACTTC
-	-	TRBV12-3/TRBV12-4	TRBJ1-4	CASEGSNEKLFF	TGTGCCAGTGAGGGTTCTAATGAAAAACTGTTTTTT
few	-	TRBV7-8	TRBJ1-1	CASSLFLGAVLRGTEAFF	TGTGCCAGCAGCTTATTTCTAGGGGCAGTCTTACGGGGTACTGAAGCTTTCTTT
-	TRBD2	TRBV29-1	TRBJ2-1	CSAAVAGVGNEQFF	TGCAGCGCCGCCGTAGCGGGGGTGGGCAATGAGCAGTTCTTC
few	-	TRBV7-2	TRBJ2-3	CASAGANTQYF	TGTGCCAGCGCCGGGGCAAATACGCAGTATTTT
few	-	TRBV5-5	TRBJ2-3	CASILLGGRTDTQYF	TGTGCCAGCATCCTCCTTGGGGGCCGCACAGATACGCAGTATTTT
few	-	TRBV7-2	TRBJ2-5	CASSLVSGKQETQYF	TGTGCCAGCAGCTTAGTCTCGGGAAAGCAAGAGACCCAGTACTTC
few	TRBD2	TRBV7-2	TRBJ2-3	CASSLGAGADTQYF	TGTGCCAGCAGCTTAGGAGCGGGGGCAGATACGCAGTATTTT
many	TRBD2	TRBV28	TRBJ2-1	CASSLEVAGGLGDEQFF	TGTGCCAGCAGTTTGGAGGTAGCGGGGGGGCTGGGTGATGAGCAGTTCTTC
-	-	TRBV12-3/TRBV12-4	TRBJ2-2	CASGSGELFF	TGTGCCAGCGGTAGCGGGGAGCTGTTTTTT
-	-	TRBV4-2	TRBJ2-3	CASSHTLPRASDTQYF	TGTGCCAGCAGCCACACGCTGCCCCGCGCGTCGGATACGCAGTATTTT
few	-	TRBV5-6	TRBJ1-4	CASTHLNGAQRLFF	TGTGCCAGCACCCATCTGAATGGGGCCCAGCGACTGTTTTTT
few	-	TRBV6-1	TRBJ1-2	CASSLPDSASNYGYTF	TGTGCCAGCAGTCTTCCGGACAGCGCCTCTAACTATGGCTACACCTTC
-	-	TRBV2	TRBJ1-1	CASRPVAQEAFF	TGTGCCAGCAGGCCGGTGGCACAAGAAGCTTTCTTT